This section outlines one T cell receptor beta chain sequence together with its context. The same CDR3 can be traced to other DNA sequences in this sample. Deletions cut 2 bases from V and 7 bases from J, with 5 bases between. This CDR3 is built from 12 residues. Germline V gene sequence: CDR1 SEHNR, CDR2 FQNEAQ (reference sequence). As originally analysed: Nucleated cell counts were estimated from reference gene primer amplification. Profiling relied on immunoSEQ multiplex PCR, and the TCRdb table lists in-frame clones only, not all of them. V and J calls and clone size come straight from that table; D and trimming were deduced from the DNA. The data show 150,000 to 200,000 clones, about 80% seen once. The data derive from a study of blood T cell repertoires in COVID-19.

The chain recombines TRBV7-9 with TRBJ1-4; D is unclear. The TCR comes from a woman aged 70-85 years with acute or convalescent COVID-19. The sequenced material came from peripheral blood. This chain's CDR3 is CASSLSGEKLFF. CDR3 DNA: TGTGCCAGCAGCTTATCAGGTGAAAAACTGTTTTTT.